This TCR beta chain was sequenced during a study of T cells after yellow fever vaccination. About the research overall: SMART-Seq v4 Ultra Low Input served to prepare low-cell-number fractions.

In making TCR cDNA, 5'RACE template switching added a universal primer site and UMIs to it. TCRdb reprocessed the 5' RACE reads with MiXCR, giving one entry per CDR3 protein. The table includes some 160,000 distinct CDR3 sequences, 6% to 7.5% detected once. Findings of the study overall: Boosting was followed by the reappearance of most primary-vaccination clones (96% CD4, more than 70% CD8).

This clonotype was found many times. Its antigen remains unknown. The V and J ends lost 1 base and 2 bases, in that order; junction bases with no gene match: 7. Germline V gene data show CDR1 as LGHDT and CDR2 as YNNKEL (reference sequence). The CDR3 is 18 amino acids. The TCR was taken from a young man who received the YFV17D yellow fever vaccine. The genes are TRBV3-1 and TRBJ2-3; 12 bases line up with TRBD2. The sample in question was CD4+ T cells sorted from PBMCs, obtained 5 to 6 days after the first yellow fever vaccination. CDR3 nucleotide sequence: TGTGCCAGCAGCCAAGTTTGGGCTAGCGGGGGGGCCACAGATACGCAGTATTTT. It yields the protein CASSQVWASGGATDTQYF.